The T cell receptor beta chain described here comes from a study of cytomegalovirus exposure and HLA in healthy donors. Study-wide points: Later analysis suggested most CMV-associated TCR beta chains were HLA-restricted. Later analysis demonstrated an association between a missense DCLRE1C variant and TCR beta V- and J-gene trimming. Using the classifier, cytomegalovirus status was reportedly diagnosed with high specificity and sensitivity. Earlier analysis found most TCR beta V segments productive about 90% or about 30% of the time.

The PCR contained 60 Vbeta and 13 Jbeta primers. TCRdb keeps only in-frame clones here, not all; method: immunoSEQ multiplex PCR. Of around 120,000 clones listed, less than 80% were seen once; the top ten hold under 14%. As concerns this clone: The target antigen is unknown.

The CDR3 sequence is 14 residues long. Germline V gene data show CDR1 as MDHEN and CDR2 as SYDVKM. V was trimmed by 8 bases and J by 3 bases, leaving 17 bases between them. The TCR comes from a woman between 45 and 60 years old in good health and CMV-seropositive. The gene calls are TRBV28 and TRBJ2-7, with D maybe TRBD2 (7 bases). Sequences were obtained from PBMCs. The CDR3 region has the DNA TGTGCCAGCTCCCCTAGGGGGGGTAACTACGAGCAGTACTTC. Translating it yields CASSPRGGNYEQYF.